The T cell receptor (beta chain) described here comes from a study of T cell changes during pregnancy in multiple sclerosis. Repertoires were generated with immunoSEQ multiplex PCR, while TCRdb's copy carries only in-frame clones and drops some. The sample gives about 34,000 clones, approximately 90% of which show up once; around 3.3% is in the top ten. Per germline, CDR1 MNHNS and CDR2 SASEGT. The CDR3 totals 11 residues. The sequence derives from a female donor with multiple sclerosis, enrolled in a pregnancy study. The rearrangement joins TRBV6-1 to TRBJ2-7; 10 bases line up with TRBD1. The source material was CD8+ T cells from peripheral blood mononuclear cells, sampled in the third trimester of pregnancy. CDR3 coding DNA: TGTTCCTCCGGGACAGGGGACGAGCAGTACTTC. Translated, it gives CSSGTGDEQYF.